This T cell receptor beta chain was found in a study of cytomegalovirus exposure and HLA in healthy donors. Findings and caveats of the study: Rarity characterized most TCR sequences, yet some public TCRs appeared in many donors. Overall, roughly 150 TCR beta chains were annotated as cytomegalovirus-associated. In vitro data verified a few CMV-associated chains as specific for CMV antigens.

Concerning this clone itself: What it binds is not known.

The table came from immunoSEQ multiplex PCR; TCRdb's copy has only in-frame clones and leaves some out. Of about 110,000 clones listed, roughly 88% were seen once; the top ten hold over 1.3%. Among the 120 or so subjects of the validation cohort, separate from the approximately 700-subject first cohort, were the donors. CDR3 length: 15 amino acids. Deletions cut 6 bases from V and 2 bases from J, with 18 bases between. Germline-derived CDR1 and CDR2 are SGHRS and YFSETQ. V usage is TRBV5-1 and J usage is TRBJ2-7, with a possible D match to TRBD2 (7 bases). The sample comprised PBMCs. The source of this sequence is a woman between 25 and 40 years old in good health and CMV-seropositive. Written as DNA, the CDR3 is TGCGCCAGCACGAGGGGGGGGACGTCCACCTACGAGCAGTACTTC. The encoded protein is CASTRGGTSTYEQYF.